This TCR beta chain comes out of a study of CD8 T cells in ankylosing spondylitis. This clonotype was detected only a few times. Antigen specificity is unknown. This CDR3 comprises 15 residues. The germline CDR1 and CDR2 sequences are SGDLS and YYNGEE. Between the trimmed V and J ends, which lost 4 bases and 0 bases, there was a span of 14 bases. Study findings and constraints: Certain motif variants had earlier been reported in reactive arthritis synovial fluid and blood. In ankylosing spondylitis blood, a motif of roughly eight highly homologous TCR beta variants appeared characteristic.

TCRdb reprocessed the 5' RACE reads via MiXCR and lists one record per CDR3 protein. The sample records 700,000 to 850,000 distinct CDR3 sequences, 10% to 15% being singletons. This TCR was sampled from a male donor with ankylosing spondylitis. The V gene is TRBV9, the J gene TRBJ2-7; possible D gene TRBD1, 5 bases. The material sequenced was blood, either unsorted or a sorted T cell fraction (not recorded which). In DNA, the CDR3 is TGTGCCAGCAGCCCGCGTGGTGGGGCCTCCTACGAGCAGTACTTC. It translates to CASSPRGGASYEQYF.